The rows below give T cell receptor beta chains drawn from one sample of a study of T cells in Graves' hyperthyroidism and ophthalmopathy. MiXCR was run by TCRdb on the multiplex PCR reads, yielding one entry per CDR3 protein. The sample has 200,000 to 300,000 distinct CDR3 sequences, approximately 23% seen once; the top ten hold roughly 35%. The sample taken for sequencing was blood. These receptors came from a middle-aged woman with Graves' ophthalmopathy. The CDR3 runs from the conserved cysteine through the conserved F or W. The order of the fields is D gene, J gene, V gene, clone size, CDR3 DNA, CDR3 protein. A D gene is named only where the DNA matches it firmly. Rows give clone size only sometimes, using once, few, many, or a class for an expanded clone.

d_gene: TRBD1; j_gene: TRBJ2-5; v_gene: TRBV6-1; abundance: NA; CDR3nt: TGTGCCAGCAGAGCCATTCTTGGACAGGGTACGGAGACCCAGTACTTC; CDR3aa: CASRAILGQGTETQYF
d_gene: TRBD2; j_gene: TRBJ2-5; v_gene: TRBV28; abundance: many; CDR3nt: TGTGCCAGCAGTAAGGCGGGGGAACAAGAGACCCAGTACTTC; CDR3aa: CASSKAGEQETQYF
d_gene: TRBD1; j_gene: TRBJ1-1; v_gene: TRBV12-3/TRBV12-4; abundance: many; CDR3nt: TGTGCCAGCAGCCTAGGGGGCCAGGGGGACACTGAAGCTTTCTTT; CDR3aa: CASSLGGQGDTEAFF
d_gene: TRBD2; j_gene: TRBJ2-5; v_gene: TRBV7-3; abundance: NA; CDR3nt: TGTGCCAGCAGCCCACCCGGGACTAGCGGGAATAGGGAGACCCAGTACTTC; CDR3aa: CASSPPGTSGNRETQYF
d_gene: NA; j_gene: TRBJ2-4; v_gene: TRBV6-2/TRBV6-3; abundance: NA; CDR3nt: TGTGCCAGCAGTTACTCGCAGGGCGCGAACATTCAGTACTTC; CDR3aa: CASSYSQGANIQYF
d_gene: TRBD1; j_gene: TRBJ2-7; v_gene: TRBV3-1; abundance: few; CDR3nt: TGTGCCAGCAGCCATAGGGACAGGGGGAACGAGCAGTACTTC; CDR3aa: CASSHRDRGNEQYF
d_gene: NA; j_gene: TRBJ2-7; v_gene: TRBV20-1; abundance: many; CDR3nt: TGCAGTGCTAGAGGCGCACACCACGGGCGTTACGAGCAGTACTTC; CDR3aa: CSARGAHHGRYEQYF
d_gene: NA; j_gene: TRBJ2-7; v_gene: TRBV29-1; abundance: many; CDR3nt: TGCAGCGTTGTTCCCGACACCTACGAGCAGTACTTC; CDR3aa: CSVVPDTYEQYF
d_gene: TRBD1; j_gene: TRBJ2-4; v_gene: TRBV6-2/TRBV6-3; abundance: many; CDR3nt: TGTGCCAGCACAGGCCCCGGGGACAGTCAGGGTATGGACATTCAGTACTTC; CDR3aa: CASTGPGDSQGMDIQYF
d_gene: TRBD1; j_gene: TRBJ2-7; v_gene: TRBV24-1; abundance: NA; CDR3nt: TGTGCCACCAGCATGGGACAGGGGCGCCTCTACGAGCAGTACTTC; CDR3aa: CATSMGQGRLYEQYF
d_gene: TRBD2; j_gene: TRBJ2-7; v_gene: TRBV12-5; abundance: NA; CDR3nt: TGTGCTAGTGTCCCCACCGCCGGACTAGCTTCCTACGAGCAGTACTTC; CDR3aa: CASVPTAGLASYEQYF
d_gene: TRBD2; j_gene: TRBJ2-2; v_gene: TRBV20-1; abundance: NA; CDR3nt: TGCAGTGCTAGTTTAGACGGGAGGGCCTCCGTGACCGGGGAGCTGTTTTTT; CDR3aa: CSASLDGRASVTGELFF
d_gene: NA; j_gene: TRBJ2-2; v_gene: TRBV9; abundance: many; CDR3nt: TGTGCCAGCAGCTCTAGGTTCAAGTTAGGTAACACCGGGGAGCTGTTTTTT; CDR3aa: CASSSRFKLGNTGELFF
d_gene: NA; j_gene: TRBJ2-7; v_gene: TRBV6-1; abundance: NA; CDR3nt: TGTGCCAGCAGCAACAAACGGGGTTACGAGCAGTACTTC; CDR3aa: CASSNKRGYEQYF
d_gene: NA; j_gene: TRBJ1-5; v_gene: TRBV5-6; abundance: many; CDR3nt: TGTGCCAGCAGCTTCGGGGTAAATCAGCCCCAGCATTTT; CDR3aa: CASSFGVNQPQHF
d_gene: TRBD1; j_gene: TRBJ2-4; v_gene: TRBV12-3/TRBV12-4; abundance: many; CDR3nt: TGTGCCAGCAGTCGAACAGGGGGTTGGACCAAAAACATTCAGTACTTC; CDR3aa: CASSRTGGWTKNIQYF